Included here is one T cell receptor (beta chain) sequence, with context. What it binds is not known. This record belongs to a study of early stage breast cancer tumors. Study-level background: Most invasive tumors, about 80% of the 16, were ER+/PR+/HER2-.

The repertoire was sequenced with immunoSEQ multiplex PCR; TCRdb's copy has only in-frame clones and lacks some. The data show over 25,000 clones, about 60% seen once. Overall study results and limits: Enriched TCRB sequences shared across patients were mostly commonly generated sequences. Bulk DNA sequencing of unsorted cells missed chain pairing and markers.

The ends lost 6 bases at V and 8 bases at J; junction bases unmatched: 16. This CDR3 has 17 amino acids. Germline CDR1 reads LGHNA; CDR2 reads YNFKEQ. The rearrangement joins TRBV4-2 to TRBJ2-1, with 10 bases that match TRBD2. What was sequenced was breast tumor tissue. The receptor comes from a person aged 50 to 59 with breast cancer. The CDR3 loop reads CASRQSLEREGGDEQFF. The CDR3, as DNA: TGTGCCAGCAGACAATCCCTCGAGCGGGAGGGTGGAGATGAGCAGTTCTTC.